The source of this TCR beta chain is a study of control samples from healthy donors and cancer patients. Libraries were prepared by immunoSEQ multiplex PCR; TCRdb keeps only in-frame clonotypes and omits some of them. This sample has 150,000 to 170,000 clones, with approximately 96% found just once. Germline V CDR1 and CDR2: MDHEN, SYDVKM. The CDR3 spans 19 residues. V gave up 2 bases and J gave up 5 bases; unmatched junction bases: 14. Concerning this clone: Different DNA sequences within this sample yield the same CDR3.

The V and J genes are TRBV28 and TRBJ2-3; 12 nucleotides align to TRBD2. The TCR sequence derives from a man aged 35 to 55 in good health. The specimen was blood. CDR3 region: CASSLVGRGLAGGRDTQYF. Here the CDR3 DNA reads TGTGCCAGCAGTTTAGTGGGGAGAGGGCTAGCGGGGGGGCGAGATACGCAGTATTTT.